The clone carrying this T cell receptor beta chain was recorded at least ten times. The data were taken from a study of CD8+ T cells in alopecia areata. It was cDNA, reverse transcribed from extracted RNA, that served as the sequencing template. Clones were read by immunoSEQ multiplex PCR, and TCRdb kept only the in-frame ones, dropping some. The sample lists approximately 210,000 clones; around 66% were seen once. The germline V gene encodes CDR1 SGDLS and CDR2 YYNGEE. V lost 0 bases and J 6 bases, leaving 17 bases between the germline ends. The CDR3 sequence is 16 residues long. Treatment: oral pan-JAK inhibitor, 5-10 mg twice daily. A FACSAria was used to sort CD4+ and CD8+ T cells. These cells came from PBMCs.

This receptor was obtained from a human donor with alopecia areata. The gene calls are TRBV9 and TRBJ2-3; D call uncertain. The material was CD4+ T cells sorted from blood, obtained at approximately week 44, from a patient treated with tofacitinib. The CDR3: CASSVAVFRDQDTQYF. The CDR3 DNA reads TGTGCCAGCAGCGTAGCCGTTTTTCGTGATCAGGATACGCAGTATTTT.